One sample yielded the 29 T cell receptor beta chains listed below, sequenced in a study of cytomegalovirus exposure and HLA in healthy donors. It was with 60 Vbeta and 13 Jbeta primers that the PCR ran. TCRdb's table, derived via immunoSEQ multiplex PCR, lists solely in-frame clones and lacks some. The table records approximately 130,000 clones, approximately 89% of them present only once. Sequencing input: PBMCs. The receptor source for this set is a woman aged 30 to 39 in good health and CMV-seropositive.

The J gene is TRBJ2-7, the V gene TRBV7-3, with 7 bases lining up with TRBD1. CDR3 length equals 14 residues. J was trimmed by 7 bases and V by 0 bases; bases with no gene match: 6. CDR1 and CDR2 from the germline V gene are SGHTA and FQGTGA. The CDR3 sequence: CASSLTGQTGEQYF. CDR3 sequence (DNA): TGTGCCAGCAGCTTAACGGGACAGACCGGGGAGCAGTACTTC.

This chain joins TRBV7-9 and TRBJ2-7, with TRBD1 identical over 11 bases. Germline V gene sequence: CDR1 SEHNR, CDR2 FQNEAQ (reference sequence). The CDR3 contains 15 residues. V was pared by 2 bases and J by 6 bases, with 6 bases of the junction left unmatched. The CDR3: CASSLLGQGAGEQYF. The CDR3 DNA is TGTGCCAGCAGCTTATTAGGACAGGGGGCGGGCGAGCAGTACTTC.

The chain combines TRBV2 with TRBJ2-3, with D possibly being TRBD2 (5 bases). Trimming stripped 3 bases from V and 0 bases from J, with 10 bases between. Germline assignment: CDR1 SNHLY and CDR2 FYNNEI. The CDR3 covers 15 residues. DNA of the CDR3: TGTGCCAGCAGTGAGGAGAGCGGCAGCACAGATACGCAGTATTTT. Its translation is CASSEESGSTDTQYF.

The chain joins TRBV5-1 to TRBJ2-2; tentative D call: TRBD1 (6 bases). V was pared by 0 bases and J by 3 bases, with 9 bases between. Germline V gene data show CDR1 as SGHRS and CDR2 as YFSETQ. This CDR3 has 15 residues. CDR3 region: CASSLDPGDTGELFF. The CDR3 DNA follows: TGCGCCAGCAGCTTGGATCCAGGGGACACCGGGGAGCTGTTTTTT.

On this clone itself: The limits of the CDR3 on the DNA are not certain, so only TCRdb's listed CDR3 is given. V gene TRBV19 combines with J gene TRBJ2-2; whether TRBD1, the table's D call, matches the DNA was not checked. Per germline, CDR1 LNHDA and CDR2 SQIVND (reference sequence). With termini counted, the CDR3 has 15 amino acids. This chain's CDR3 is CASSILAFNTGELFF.

This clone was seen a single time. This rearrangement joins TRBV5-1 to TRBJ2-7; 10 nucleotides match TRBD2. This CDR3 has 16 amino acids. V was pared by 3 bases and J by 0 bases, with 6 bases of the junction left unmatched. Germline V gives CDR1 SGHRS, CDR2 YFSETQ. CDR3 sequence reads: CASSSGTSASSYEQYF. CDR3 bases: TGCGCCAGCAGCTCAGGGACTAGCGCCTCCTCCTACGAGCAGTACTTC. Using reference TRBV5-1 and TRBJ2-7 for the parts outside the CDR3, the full variable domain is KAGVTQTPRYLIKTRGQQVTLSCSPISGHRSVSWYQQTPGQGLQFLFEYFSETQRNKGNFPGRFSGRQFSNSRSEMNVSTLELGDSALYLCASSSGTSASSYEQYFGPGTRLTVT.

The chain couples TRBV5-4 to TRBJ1-2; possibly TRBD1 for D (5 bases). CDR3 length: 13 residues. Trimming stripped 4 bases from V and 0 bases from J, with 7 bases between. From germline, CDR1 is SGHNT and CDR2 YYREEE (reference sequence). CDR3 coding DNA: TGTGCCAGCAGCGCGACAGCTAACTATGGCTACACCTTC. Its protein product is CASSATANYGYTF.

The chain combines TRBV7-9 with TRBJ1-4; D remains ambiguous. There are 14 residues in the CDR3. Germline CDR1 SEHNR, CDR2 FQNEAQ (reference sequence). The V end was cut by 2 bases, the J end by 7 bases, with 11 bases between. The CDR3 nucleotides are TGTGCCAGCAGCTTACAGGAGGCAGTTGAAAAACTGTTTTTT. This sequence encodes CASSLQEAVEKLFF.

The chain is built from TRBV10-3 and TRBJ1-2, with 8 bases fitting TRBD1. V lost 2 bases to trimming and J lost 4 bases; unmatched junction nucleotides: 3. CDR1 is ENHRY, CDR2 SYGVKD, per germline. The length of the CDR3 is 14 residues. As DNA, the CDR3 is TGTGCCATCAGTGAGACGGGACAGGTCTATGGCTACACCTTC. Translated, it gives CAISETGQVYGYTF.

This sequence joins TRBV7-3 and TRBJ2-1; 10 nucleotides match TRBD2. The V segment lost 2 bases and the J segment 4 bases; nucleotides outside the gene matches: 2. CDR1 is SGHTA and CDR2 is FQGTGA in the germline V gene. This CDR3 has 15 amino acids. The CDR3 protein is CASSLLTSGYNEQFF. The CDR3 coding sequence is TGTGCCAGCAGCTTACTGACTAGCGGGTACAATGAGCAGTTCTTC.

The chain employs TRBV5-1 and TRBJ2-2; weak D call: TRBD2 (6 bases). Germline V lookup: CDR1 SGHRS, CDR2 YFSETQ. Trimming removed 1 base at V and 6 bases at J, with 10 bases between. The CDR3 has 14 amino acids. Here the CDR3 DNA reads TGCGCCAGCAGCTTGACTCCGGGGGCCGGGGAGCTGTTTTTT. This gives the protein CASSLTPGAGELFF.

The V call is TRBV28, the J call TRBJ2-1; weak D call: TRBD1 (6 bases). This CDR3 contains 13 residues. The germline V and J ends were trimmed by 3 bases and 8 bases, with 11 bases remaining between them. Looked up from germline, CDR1 is MDHEN and CDR2 is SYDVKM. The DNA for the CDR3 is TGTGCCAGCAGTTTGAACAGGGTGGATGAGCAGTTCTTC. Protein: CASSLNRVDEQFF.

This rearrangement joins TRBV2 to TRBJ1-1; no clear D. Germline V gives CDR1 SNHLY, CDR2 FYNNEI. The CDR3 consists of 11 residues. V lost 4 bases to trimming and J lost 8 bases, with 8 bases between them. The CDR3 here is CASSATLEAFF. The CDR3 region has the DNA TGTGCCAGCAGTGCTACCTTAGAAGCTTTCTTT.

The chain uses TRBV7-6 and TRBJ2-3, with D perhaps matching TRBD1 (6 bases). This CDR3 has 13 residues. Germline loops: CDR1 SGHVS, CDR2 FNYEAQ. V dropped 1 base and J dropped 7 bases, with 9 bases sitting between them. This CDR3 is CASSLDRENTQYF. CDR3 sequence (DNA): TGTGCCAGCAGCTTAGACAGGGAGAATACGCAGTATTTT.

This clone was counted once. This chain connects TRBV19 to TRBJ1-5; no reliable D call. The V gene's germline CDR1 is LNHDA and CDR2 SQIVND (reference sequence). The CDR3 totals 12 residues. With 6 bases removed from V and 7 bases from J, the gap between germline ends came to 10 bases. Here the CDR3 reads CASRIPGQPQHF. The CDR3, as DNA: TGTGCCAGTAGGATCCCGGGGCAGCCCCAGCATTTT. The entire variable domain, with the rest obtained from reference TRBV19 and TRBJ1-5, is as follows: DGGITQSPKYLFRKEGQNVTLSCEQNLNHDAMYWYRQDPGQGLRLIYYSQIVNDFQKGDIAEGYSVSREKKESFPLTVTSAQKNPTAFYLCASRIPGQPQHFGDGTRLSIL.

This rearrangement joins TRBV28 to TRBJ1-5; TRBD1 agrees at 9 bases. Germline CDR1 and CDR2: MDHEN and SYDVKM. This CDR3 has 14 amino acids. V was pared by 2 bases and J by 7 bases, with 3 bases of the junction left unmatched. Written as DNA, the CDR3 is TGTGCCAGCAGTTTAGGGACAGGGTGGCAGCCCCAGCATTTT. Amino acids: CASSLGTGWQPQHF. Based on the CDR3 plus reference TRBV28 and TRBJ1-5, the full variable domain is DVKVTQSSRYLVKRTGEKVFLECVQDMDHENMFWYRQDPGLGLRLIYFSYDVKMKEKGDIPEGYSVSREKKERFSLILESASTNQTSMYLCASSLGTGWQPQHFGDGTRLSIL.

The genes are TRBV6-5 and TRBJ1-2; D perhaps matches TRBD1 (5 bases). Germline CDR1 reads MNHEY; CDR2 reads SVGAGI. This CDR3 contains 11 residues. The V gene lost 10 bases and the J gene lost 5 bases, with 11 bases spanning the gap. This chain's CDR3 is CATRRGYGYTF. In DNA, the CDR3 is TGTGCCACCCGAAGGGGATATGGCTACACCTTC.

The chain employs TRBV28 and TRBJ2-1, with TRBD1 matching over 7 bases. Germline values: CDR1 MDHEN, CDR2 SYDVKM. Trimming at V came to 5 bases and at J to 12 bases, leaving 10 bases not matched to a gene. CDR3 length: 13 residues. Written as DNA, the CDR3 is TGTGCCAGCAGTGGCAACAGGGGCGCGCGGCAGTTCTTC. Protein: CASSGNRGARQFF.

This chain links TRBV5-1 with TRBJ2-7, with 9 bases lining up with TRBD2. J was trimmed by 2 bases and V by 6 bases; bases with no gene match: 6. This CDR3 is built from 14 residues. Germline V gene data show CDR1 as SGHRS and CDR2 as YFSETQ. The CDR3 protein is CASMRVAGAYEQYF. The CDR3 region has the DNA TGCGCCAGCATGAGGGTAGCGGGGGCCTACGAGCAGTACTTC.

The J gene is TRBJ1-2, the V gene TRBV28, with D possibly being TRBD1 (5 bases). The CDR3 totals 14 residues. V lost 6 bases and J 4 bases, leaving 15 bases between the germline ends. Per the germline V gene, CDR1 is MDHEN and CDR2 is SYDVKM. The CDR3 DNA is TGTGCCAGCAGCCTCAACCAGGGTCGCTATGGCTACACCTTC. Its translation: CASSLNQGRYGYTF.

CDR3 bases: TGTGCCAGCAGTCACGGGACAGCGAACACTGAAGCTTTCTTT. Translation: CASSHGTANTEAFF. The chain recombines TRBV27 with TRBJ1-1, with TRBD1 matching 7 bases. The CDR3 has 14 amino acids. V shed 5 bases, J shed 1 base, and the junction held 4 bases outside the gene matches. From germline, CDR1 is MNHEY and CDR2 SMNVEV (reference sequence).

The genes are TRBV7-9 and TRBJ2-1; 13 bases fit TRBD2. V was pared by 4 bases and J by 8 bases, with 8 bases of the junction left unmatched. Germline V gene data show CDR1 as SEHNR and CDR2 as FQNEAQ (reference sequence). The CDR3 spans 16 residues. The CDR3 sequence: CASSYGTSGALDEQFF. Written as DNA, the CDR3 is TGTGCCAGCAGCTACGGGACTAGCGGGGCCCTTGATGAGCAGTTCTTC.

The chain combines TRBV11-2 with TRBJ2-1; 8 bases are a match to TRBD2. From germline, CDR1 is SGHAT and CDR2 FQNNGV. This CDR3 has 15 amino acids. V gave up 5 bases and J gave up 1 base; unmatched junction bases: 4. The CDR3 bases are TGTGCCAGCAGCGGAGCGGGGGCGTCCTACAATGAGCAGTTCTTC. Amino acids: CASSGAGASYNEQFF.

The chain employs TRBV21-1 and TRBJ2-5; the D call TRBD1 from the table was never checked on the DNA. TRBV21-1 is noted as a pseudogene. This CDR3 spans 16 amino acids. CDR3 nucleotide sequence: TGTGCCAGCAGCGGATCCGGGACAGGGCCCCAAGAGACCCAGTACTTC. Encoded protein: CASSGSGTGPQETQYF.

This chain links TRBV5-1 with TRBJ2-7; tentatively, D is TRBD2 (6 bases). V was shortened by 0 bases and J by 2 bases, with 9 bases between the two germline ends. Germline assignment: CDR1 SGHRS and CDR2 YFSETQ. The CDR3 covers 14 residues. The CDR3 reads CASSLGGVTYEQYF. CDR3 DNA sequence: TGCGCCAGCAGCTTGGGGGGGGTGACCTACGAGCAGTACTTC.

The chain carries TRBV29-1 and TRBJ1-1, with TRBD1 as a possible D gene (6 bases). Deletions cut 7 bases from V and 1 base from J, with 10 bases between. Looked up from germline, CDR1 is SQVTM and CDR2 is ANQGSEA. CDR3 length: 12 residues. This CDR3 is CSAGQSNTEAFF. The CDR3 DNA reads as TGCAGCGCCGGACAGTCGAACACTGAAGCTTTCTTT.

The chain is built from TRBV2 and TRBJ1-2, with D unresolved. Germline CDR1 reads SNHLY; CDR2 reads FYNNEI. The ends were cut back, 0 bases at V and 4 bases at J, with 9 bases in the middle. The CDR3 contains 14 residues. This chain's CDR3 is CASSEARPIYGYTF. The DNA of the CDR3 is TGTGCCAGCAGTGAAGCCAGGCCGATCTATGGCTACACCTTC.

Details on this clone: The sample has other DNA sequences that encode this CDR3 too. This chain connects TRBV18 to TRBJ2-5; 9 bases line up with TRBD1. There are 13 residues in the CDR3. Unmatched junction bases numbered 1, after V lost 3 bases and J lost 5 bases. Germline V gene lookup returns CDR1 KGHSH and CDR2 LQKENI. CDR3 amino acids: CASSPGQGETQYF. The CDR3 DNA reads as TGTGCCAGCTCACCCGGACAGGGGGAGACCCAGTACTTC.

The chain uses TRBV7-2 and TRBJ2-5; 9 bases map to TRBD2. The J segment lost 6 bases and the V segment lost 3 bases, leaving 8 bases of the junction unmatched. Germline CDR1 is SGHTA and CDR2 is FQGNSA. This CDR3 is 15 amino acids long. CDR3 region: CASSFPSGTGQTQYF. The DNA for the CDR3 is TGTGCCAGCAGCTTTCCTAGCGGGACGGGACAGACCCAGTACTTC.